This T cell receptor beta chain originates from a study of response to subunit inactivated influenza vaccine. Study results and caveats: Authors proposed each seasonal influenza vaccination draws in few new T cells.

The CDR3 is made up of 14 amino acids. The germline V gene encodes CDR1 KGHSH and CDR2 LQKENI. V shed 2 bases and J shed 8 bases, with 13 bases lying between them. This clonotype has more than one count but fewer than ten. Its matching antigen is unknown. TCRdb redid the calling of the RT-PCR reads with MiXCR, one entry per CDR3 protein. The top ten clones hold roughly 10% of a sample with 630,000 or so distinct CDR3 sequences, around 14% of them seen once. The receptor comes from a man in his fifties who received an inactivated influenza vaccine. The sequenced sample was PBMCs from blood, obtained 11 to 12 days after vaccination. This chain links TRBV18 with TRBJ2-1; D gene uncertain. CDR3 amino acids: CASSPSLVLDEQFF. The CDR3 nucleotides are TGTGCCAGCTCACCAAGTCTAGTTTTGGATGAGCAGTTCTTC.